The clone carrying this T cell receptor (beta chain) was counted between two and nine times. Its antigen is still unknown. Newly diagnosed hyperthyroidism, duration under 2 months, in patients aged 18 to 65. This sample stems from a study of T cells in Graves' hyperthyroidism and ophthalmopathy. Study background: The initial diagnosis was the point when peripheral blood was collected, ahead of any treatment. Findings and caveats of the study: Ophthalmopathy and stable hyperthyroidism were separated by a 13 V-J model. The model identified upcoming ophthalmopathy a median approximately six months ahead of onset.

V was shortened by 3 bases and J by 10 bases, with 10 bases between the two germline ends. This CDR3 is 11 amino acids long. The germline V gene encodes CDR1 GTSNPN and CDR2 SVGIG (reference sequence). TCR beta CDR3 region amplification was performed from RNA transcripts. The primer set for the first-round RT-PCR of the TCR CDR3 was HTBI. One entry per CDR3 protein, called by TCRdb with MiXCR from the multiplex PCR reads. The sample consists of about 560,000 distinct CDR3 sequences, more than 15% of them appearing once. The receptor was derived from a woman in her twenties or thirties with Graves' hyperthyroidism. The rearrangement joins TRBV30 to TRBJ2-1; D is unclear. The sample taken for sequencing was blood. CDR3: CAWSHGREQFF. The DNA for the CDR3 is TGTGCCTGGAGCCACGGCAGAGAGCAGTTCTTC.